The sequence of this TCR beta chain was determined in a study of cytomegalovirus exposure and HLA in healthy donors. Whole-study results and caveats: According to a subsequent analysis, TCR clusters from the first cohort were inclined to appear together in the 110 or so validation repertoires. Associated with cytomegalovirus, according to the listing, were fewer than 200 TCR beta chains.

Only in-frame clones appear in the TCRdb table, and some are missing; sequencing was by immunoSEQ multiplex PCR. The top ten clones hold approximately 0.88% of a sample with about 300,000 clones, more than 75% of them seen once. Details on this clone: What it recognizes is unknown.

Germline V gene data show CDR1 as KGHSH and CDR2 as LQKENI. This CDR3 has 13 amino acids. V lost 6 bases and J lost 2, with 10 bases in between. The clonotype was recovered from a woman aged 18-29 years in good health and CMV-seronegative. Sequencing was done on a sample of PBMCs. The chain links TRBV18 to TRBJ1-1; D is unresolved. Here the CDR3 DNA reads TGTGCCAGCTCGGAGGCGGGCAACACTGAAGCTTTCTTT. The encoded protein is CASSEAGNTEAFF.